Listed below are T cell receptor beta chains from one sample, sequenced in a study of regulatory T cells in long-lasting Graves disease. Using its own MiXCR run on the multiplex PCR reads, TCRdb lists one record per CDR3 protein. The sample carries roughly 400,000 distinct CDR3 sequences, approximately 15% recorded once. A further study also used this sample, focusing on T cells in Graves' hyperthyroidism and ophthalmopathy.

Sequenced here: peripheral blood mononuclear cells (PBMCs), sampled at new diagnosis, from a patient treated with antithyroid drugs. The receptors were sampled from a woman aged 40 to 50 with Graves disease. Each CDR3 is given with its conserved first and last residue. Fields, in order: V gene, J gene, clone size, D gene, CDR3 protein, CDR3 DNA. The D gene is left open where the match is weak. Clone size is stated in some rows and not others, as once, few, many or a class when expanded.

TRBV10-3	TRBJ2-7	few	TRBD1	CATKGQGGNYEQYF	TGTGCCACCAAGGGACAGGGGGGAAACTACGAGCAGTACTTC
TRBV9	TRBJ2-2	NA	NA	CASSSRQEPPYTGELFF	TGTGCCAGCAGCTCCCGACAGGAACCTCCGTATACCGGGGAGCTGTTTTTT
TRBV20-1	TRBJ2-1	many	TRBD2	CSARANLAGVYNEQFF	TGCAGTGCTAGAGCTAACCTAGCGGGAGTCTACAATGAGCAGTTCTTC
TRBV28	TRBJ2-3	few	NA	CASSLGWVDTQYF	TGTGCCAGCAGTTTGGGGTGGGTGGATACGCAGTATTTT
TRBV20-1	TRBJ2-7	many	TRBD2	CSASSGSSSYEQYF	TGCAGTGCGTCTAGCGGGAGCAGTTCCTACGAGCAGTACTTC
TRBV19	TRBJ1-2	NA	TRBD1	CASSIFQGAFYGYTF	TGTGCCAGTAGTATTTTTCAGGGGGCCTTTTATGGCTACACCTTC
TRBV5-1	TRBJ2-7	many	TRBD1	CASSSDAGGRYEQYF	TGCGCCAGCAGCTCGGACGCAGGGGGCAGGTACGAGCAGTACTTC
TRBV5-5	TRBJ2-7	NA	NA	CASSLQLLEPYEQYF	TGTGCCAGCAGCTTGCAATTACTAGAGCCTTACGAGCAGTACTTC
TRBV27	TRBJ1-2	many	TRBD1	CASSPEFIGTGISYGYTF	TGTGCCAGCAGTCCCGAGTTCATTGGGACAGGTATTAGCTATGGCTACACCTTC
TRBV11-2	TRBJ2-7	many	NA	CASSLDLFRADPISYEQYF	TGTGCCAGCAGCTTAGATCTATTCAGGGCGGACCCAATCTCCTACGAGCAGTACTTC
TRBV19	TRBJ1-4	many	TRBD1	CASSMGQGFYEKLFF	TGTGCCAGTAGTATGGGACAGGGTTTTTATGAAAAACTGTTTTTT
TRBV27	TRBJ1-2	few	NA	CASAVFHGYTF	TGTGCCAGCGCCGTTTTTCATGGCTACACCTTC
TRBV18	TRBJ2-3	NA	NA	CASSPTASSTDTQYF	TGTGCCAGCTCACCGACAGCATCTAGCACAGATACGCAGTATTTT
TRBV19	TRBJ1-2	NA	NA	CASSTNGGANYGYTF	TGTGCCAGTAGTACCAATGGGGGAGCTAACTATGGCTACACCTTC
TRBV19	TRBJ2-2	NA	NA	CASRHFEVTGNTGELFF	TGTGCCAGTAGACACTTTGAAGTGACGGGTAACACCGGGGAGCTGTTTTTT
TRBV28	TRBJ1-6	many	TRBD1	CASTAAGQGFSPLHF	TGTGCCAGCACCGCAGCGGGACAGGGGTTTTCACCCCTCCACTTT
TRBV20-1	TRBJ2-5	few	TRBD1	CSARDLGRGQRETQYF	TGCAGTGCTAGAGATCTTGGCAGGGGGCAACGCGAGACCCAGTACTTC
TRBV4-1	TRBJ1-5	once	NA	CASSPNLDQPQHF	TGCGCTAGCAGCCCAAACTTAGATCAGCCCCAGCATTTT
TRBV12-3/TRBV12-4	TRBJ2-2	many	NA	CASSPTVTGELFF	TGTGCCAGCAGCCCCACTGTGACCGGGGAGCTGTTTTTT
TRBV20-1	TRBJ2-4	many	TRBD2	CSARSTSGGSKNIQYF	TGCAGTGCTCGGTCAACTAGCGGGGGTTCCAAAAACATTCAGTACTTC
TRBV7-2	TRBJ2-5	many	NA	CASSLLGSRVQETQYF	TGTGCCAGCAGCCTCTTGGGTAGTAGGGTGCAAGAGACCCAGTACTTC
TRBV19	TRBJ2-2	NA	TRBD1	CASSPQRQGSTGELFF	TGTGCCAGTAGTCCCCAAAGACAGGGAAGTACCGGGGAGCTGTTTTTT
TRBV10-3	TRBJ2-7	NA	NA	CAIGDRPYEQYF	TGTGCCATCGGTGACAGACCCTACGAGCAGTACTTC
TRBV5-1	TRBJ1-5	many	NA	CASSLGPLSNQPQHF	TGCGCCAGCAGCTTGGGACCCCTTAGCAATCAGCCCCAGCATTTT
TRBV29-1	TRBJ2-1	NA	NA	CSATSGGTGMYNEQFF	TGCAGCGCCACCTCGGGGGGGACAGGGATGTACAATGAGCAGTTCTTC
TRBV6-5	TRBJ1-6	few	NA	CASSYSEAGSPLHF	TGTGCCAGCAGTTACTCGGAGGCTGGCTCACCCCTCCACTTT
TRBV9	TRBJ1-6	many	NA	CASSANRDFINSPLHF	TGTGCCAGCAGCGCTAACCGGGACTTCATTAATTCACCCCTCCACTTT
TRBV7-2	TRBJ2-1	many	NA	CASSPVGGAYNEQFF	TGTGCCAGCAGCCCGGTGGGGGGCGCTTACAATGAGCAGTTCTTC
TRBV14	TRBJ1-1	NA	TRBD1	CASSPDRGLFAEAFF	TGTGCCAGCAGCCCGGACAGGGGGCTTTTCGCTGAAGCTTTCTTT
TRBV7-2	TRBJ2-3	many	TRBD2	CASSLLKQSSGSFFSTDTQYF	TGTGCCAGCAGCTTGCTCAAGCAGTCTAGCGGGAGCTTCTTTAGCACAGATACGCAGTATTTT